Listed below are T cell receptor beta chains from one sample, sequenced in a study of blood T cell repertoires in COVID-19. The table came from immunoSEQ multiplex PCR; TCRdb's copy has only in-frame clones and leaves some out. The sample lists some 390,000 clones, about 91% occurring once. The sequenced sample consisted of peripheral blood. The source of these receptors is a woman aged 35 to 49 with COVID-19, enrolled during active disease. The CDR3 runs from the conserved cysteine through the conserved F or W. The D gene is left open where the match is weak. A clone size is listed for some rows: how often the clone was seen (once, few, many), or a class if it is expanded.

clone_size d_call j_call v_call cdr3_nt cdr3_aa
NA TRBD2 TRBJ2-1 TRBV20-1 TGCAGTGCTGGTGTAGCGGGAATCGATGAGCAGTTCTTC CSAGVAGIDEQFF
NA NA TRBJ2-2 TRBV6-5 TGTGCCGGCAGACAGGCTCCGAACACCGGGGAGCTGTTTTTT CAGRQAPNTGELFF
NA NA TRBJ1-1 TRBV7-9 TGTGCCAGCAGCTTAGAAGGGGGCACTGAAGCTTTCTTT CASSLEGGTEAFF
NA TRBD1 TRBJ2-7 TRBV5-6 TGTGCCAGCAGCGTGGACAGGAGCTCCTACGAGCAGTACTTC CASSVDRSSYEQYF
NA NA TRBJ1-2 TRBV19 TGTGCCAGTAGTACCAGTCATAACTATGGCTACACCTTC CASSTSHNYGYTF
NA NA TRBJ1-5 TRBV6-6 TGTGCCAGCAGTTTTCCGGGTGGCAATCAGCCCCAGCATTTT CASSFPGGNQPQHF
NA NA TRBJ1-1 TRBV19 TGTGCCAGTAGTATTTTTCGGACGGGAGAAGCTTTCTTT CASSIFRTGEAFF
once NA TRBJ1-1 TRBV19 TGTGCCAGTGAACACCAGGGTGCAGGCACTGAAGCTTTCTTT CASEHQGAGTEAFF
NA TRBD2 TRBJ2-7 TRBV14 TGTGCCAGCAGCCTGGTCGGGACTAGCGGGAGAGAGCAGTACTTC CASSLVGTSGREQYF
NA TRBD2 TRBJ2-7 TRBV28 TGTGCCAGCAGTTTTCTCCCCTCAGCGGGGGGCATCTACGAGCAGTACTTC CASSFLPSAGGIYEQYF
NA NA TRBJ2-1 TRBV5-1 TGCGCCAGCAGCTTGATGGGGCAAGCCTACAATGAGCAGTTCTTC CASSLMGQAYNEQFF
few NA TRBJ1-6 TRBV6-6 TGTGCCAGCAGTTCAACAGGTAGTTCACCCCTCCACTTT CASSSTGSSPLHF
NA NA TRBJ2-7 TRBV19 TGTGCCAGTAGTATGCAGTCCCCCTACGAGCAGTACTTC CASSMQSPYEQYF
NA NA TRBJ2-4 TRBV6-5 TGTGCCAGCAGGCAGGGTTCCTTCAACATTCAGTACTTC CASRQGSFNIQYF
few TRBD1 TRBJ1-6 TRBV6-6 TGTGCCATCAAAGGATCCAGGGGGAATTCACCCCTCCACTTT CAIKGSRGNSPLHF
NA NA TRBJ1-1 TRBV12-3/TRBV12-4 TGTGCCAGCACCCCTGCGGGAACTGAAGCTTTCTTT CASTPAGTEAFF
NA NA TRBJ1-4 TRBV13 TGTGCCAGCAGCTCCGGGGGGGAAGGGGAAAAACTGTTTTTT CASSSGGEGEKLFF